This T cell receptor beta chain is from a study of monozygotic twins with inflammatory bowel disease. Overall study findings and caveats: Whereas healthy co-twins had higher TCRbeta diversity (inverse Simpson), IBD patients had lower diversity.

TCRdb reprocessed the 5' RACE reads and stores each CDR3 protein as one record, lacking DNA. The table counts 350,000 to 400,000 distinct CDR3 sequences; just over 2.5% lies in the top ten. On this clonotype: What it recognizes is unknown.

The V gene's germline CDR1 is SGHTA and CDR2 FQGTGA. The CDR3 loop spans 14 amino acids. The sequence was collected from a human donor with ulcerative colitis or Crohn's disease, or a healthy co-twin of an affected twin (not recorded which). The sequenced sample was blood. The genes are TRBV7-3 and TRBJ1-1; TCRdb designates TRBD1, a call that cannot be tested without DNA. The CDR3 loop is CASSTGTGRAEAFF.